This T cell receptor beta chain was obtained from a study of Ad26.COV2.S vaccination and SARS-CoV-2 variants. About the study: Among those in the COV1001 Ad26.COV2.S trial arm was the donor. Study-level points and caveats: Quantification of TCR breadth and depth may have yielded underestimates of total T cell responses.

As for treatment: 15 to 20 received Ad26.COV2.S at low or high dose, single or two shots; a few received placebo; per-sample allocation not given. Vaccine and placebo recipients were sampled on day 63 after the first injection. CDR3 length: 15 residues. Trimming pared 5 bases from V and 4 bases from J, leaving 17 bases between. Germline CDR1 is SEHNR and CDR2 is FQNEAQ (reference sequence). Method: immunoSEQ multiplex PCR; TCRdb's copy keeps in-frame clones and lacks some. Of over 400,000 clones in the sample, approximately 90% are singletons; the top ten hold more than 1.5%. A remark on this clone: The antigen remains unidentified.

The source material was peripheral blood, sampled in a trial of Ad26.COV2.S vaccine versus placebo. This receptor was obtained from a person between 18 and 65 years old who received the Ad26.COV2.S COVID-19 vaccine or a placebo. The chain carries TRBV7-9 and TRBJ1-2; D possibly corresponds to TRBD1 (6 bases). The CDR3 protein is CASSPIRGGSYGYTF. CDR3 DNA: TGTGCCAGCAGCCCCATTCGAGGGGGATCCTATGGCTACACCTTC. The full variable domain, its missing parts supplied by reference TRBV7-9 and TRBJ1-2, is DTGVSQNPRHKITKRGQNVTFRCDPISEHNRLYWYRQTLGQGPEFLTYFQNEAQLEKSRLLSDRFSAERPKGSFSTLEIQRTEQGDSAMYLCASSPIRGGSYGYTFGSGTRLTVV.